This entry is about one T cell receptor beta chain. Its specificity is not known. CDR1 SGHRS and CDR2 YFSETQ come from the germline V gene. This CDR3 has 16 amino acids. The trim removed 0 bases at V and 4 bases at J, leaving 10 bases unmatched. The sample originates from a study of shared clonotypes between healthy human individuals. Data came from immunoSEQ multiplex PCR; TCRdb stores just in-frame clones and leaves some out. The profile shows 760,000 or so clones, about 96% of them singletons. Study-wide results and limits: Naive CD4 clonotypes were shared across a handful of donors at roughly 4.6%.

Positively selected for CCR7, the CD45RO-negative cells used as naive CD8 cells excluded terminally differentiated effector memory CD45RA+ cells. Sequences were obtained from naive CD8+ T cells sorted from blood. The TCR was taken from a man aged 25 to 45 in good health. The genes are TRBV5-1 and TRBJ2-7, with 7 bases aligning to TRBD1. This CDR3 reads CASSLVGRGQQYEQYF. The CDR3 DNA sequence: TGCGCCAGCAGCTTGGTGGGCCGGGGACAGCAGTACGAGCAGTACTTC. Based on the CDR3 plus reference TRBV5-1 and TRBJ2-7, the full variable domain is KAGVTQTPRYLIKTRGQQVTLSCSPISGHRSVSWYQQTPGQGLQFLFEYFSETQRNKGNFPGRFSGRQFSNSRSEMNVSTLELGDSALYLCASSLVGRGQQYEQYFGPGTRLTVT.